The 9 T cell receptor beta chains in this list originate from one sample, sequenced in a study of beta chain features in type 1 diabetes (dated by TCRdb to the late 2010s). Library prep was done by the immunoSEQ multiplex PCR assay. All of the isolated RNA was reverse transcribed with the High Capacity cDNA Reverse Transcription Kit, so expressed TCRB transcripts were sequenced. TCRdb took this table from immuneACCESS and kept in-frame rearrangements with V and J called. Such tables lack part of the clones; where checked against another copy, unresolved V genes explain under half of the gap, and the rest is unexplained. The sample profile shows roughly 500,000 clones; roughly 30% of them were found once. The top ten hold 0.05% to 0.065% of the sample. Sequencing input: naive CD4+ T cells from blood. The cell subset or site tag for this specimen amounts to: true naive CD4+ T cells. These receptors all come from a man younger than 35 in good health.

This rearrangement joins TRBV30 to TRBJ2-7; D remains unclear. There are 12 residues in the CDR3. CDR1 and CDR2 (germline): GTSNPN, SVGIG (reference sequence). V lost 0 bases to trimming and J lost 6 bases, with 9 bases between them. The CDR3 sequence: CAWSVNFREQYF. DNA of the CDR3: TGTGCCTGGAGTGTAAACTTCCGCGAGCAGTACTTC.

The chain employs TRBV29-1 and TRBJ1-2; TRBD1 is a possible D gene (5 bases). The length of the CDR3 is 14 residues. Trimming left V 2 bases short and J 4 bases short, with 14 bases between. Germline CDR1 is SQVTM and CDR2 is ANQGSEA. This CDR3 is CSVELTDQFYGYTF. The CDR3 DNA is TGCAGCGTTGAACTGACAGATCAATTCTATGGCTACACCTTC. Full variable domain (outside the CDR3, taken from reference TRBV29-1 and TRBJ1-2): SAVISQKPSRDICQRGTSLTIQCQVDSQVTMMFWYRQQPGQSLTLIATANQGSEATYESGFVIDKFPISRPNLTFSTLTVSNMSPEDSSIYLCSVELTDQFYGYTFGSGTRLTVV.

This sequence joins TRBV5-1 and TRBJ2-7; maybe TRBD2 (6 bases). The V end was cut by 2 bases, the J end by 1 base, with 13 bases between. The CDR3 totals 15 residues. From germline, CDR1 is SGHRS and CDR2 YFSETQ. The CDR3 here is CASSFGPSVSYEQYF. CDR3 DNA: TGCGCCAGCAGCTTTGGTCCTAGCGTTTCCTACGAGCAGTACTTC.

The rearrangement links TRBV5-1 to TRBJ2-1; 9 nucleotides agree with TRBD2. The trim removed 3 bases at V and 5 bases at J, leaving 6 bases unmatched. The CDR3 has 15 amino acids. Germline V gives CDR1 SGHRS, CDR2 YFSETQ. The CDR3 DNA is TGCGCCAGCAGCTCCGGACTAGCGCAAAACAATGAGCAGTTCTTC. Translated, it gives CASSSGLAQNNEQFF. The entire variable domain, with the rest obtained from reference TRBV5-1 and TRBJ2-1, is as follows: KAGVTQTPRYLIKTRGQQVTLSCSPISGHRSVSWYQQTPGQGLQFLFEYFSETQRNKGNFPGRFSGRQFSNSRSEMNVSTLELGDSALYLCASSSGLAQNNEQFFGPGTRLTVL.

The genes are TRBV11-2 and TRBJ2-6; D is uncertain. This CDR3 has 15 residues. V was trimmed by 6 bases and J by 0 bases, leaving 9 bases between them. The germline gives CDR1 SGHAT, CDR2 FQNNGV. The CDR3 coding sequence is TGTGCCAGCAGGCCTCCAACCTCTGGGGCCAACGTCCTGACTTTC. Encoded protein: CASRPPTSGANVLTF.

The table lists this clone with a few counts. V is TRBV13 and J is TRBJ2-3; 12 positions match TRBD2. The CDR3 is 14 amino acids. V shed 6 bases and J 7 bases; nucleotides not matched to a gene: 5. Germline V gene lookup returns CDR1 PRHDT and CDR2 FYEKMQ (reference sequence). The CDR3 sequence is CASSASGRAYTQYF. The CDR3 coding sequence is TGTGCCAGCAGTGCTAGCGGGAGGGCGTATACGCAGTATTTT. The full variable domain, in which reference TRBV13 and TRBJ2-3 provide the parts outside the CDR3, is AAGVIQSPRHLIKEKRETATLKCYPIPRHDTVYWYQQGPGQDPQFLISFYEKMQSDKGSIPDRFSAQQFSDYHSELNMSSLELGDSALYFCASSASGRAYTQYFGPGTRLTVL.

The chain employs TRBV30 and TRBJ2-3, with TRBD2 matching 9 bases. After removal of 4 bases from V and 8 bases from J, the junction contained 10 bases not matched to a gene. CDR1 is GTSNPN and CDR2 is SVGIG in the germline V gene (reference sequence). This CDR3 spans 14 amino acids. CDR3 protein: CAWTGFAGGGTQYF. In DNA form, the CDR3 reads TGTGCCTGGACCGGGTTCGCGGGAGGGGGTACGCAGTATTTT.

This clone was seen a few times. The chain uses TRBV28 and TRBJ2-7; maybe TRBD2 (6 bases). CDR1 and CDR2 from the germline V gene are MDHEN and SYDVKM. V was pared by 5 bases and J by 9 bases, with 11 bases between. The CDR3 spans 11 residues. The CDR3 spells CASSAGRTQYF. As DNA, the CDR3 is TGTGCCAGCAGTGCGGGACGGACGCAGTACTTC.

Regarding this clone: This CDR3 is also generated by other DNA sequences in the sample. The chain is built from TRBV29-1 and TRBJ2-5, with 8 bases fitting TRBD1. V lost 6 bases to trimming and J lost 5 bases; unmatched junction nucleotides: 8. Germline values: CDR1 SQVTM, CDR2 ANQGSEA. The CDR3 runs 13 residues. CDR3 sequence: CSVSTGVGETQYF. Here the CDR3 DNA reads TGCAGCGTGTCGACAGGGGTCGGGGAGACCCAGTACTTC.